A selection of T cell receptor beta chains follows, all from one sample in a study of T cell responses to AZD1222 COVID-19 vaccine. Sequenced by immunoSEQ multiplex PCR; TCRdb stores in-frame clones only, minus some. The repertoire consists of under 140,000 clones, with around nine tenths occurring once and the leading ten covering over 12%. The source was peripheral blood, collected 28 days after the second AZD1222 dose. Receptors were obtained from an adult who received the AZD1222 COVID-19 vaccine. The CDR3 runs from the conserved cysteine through the conserved F or W. D genes are given only for firm matches. Some rows mark clone size as missing; the rest say once, few, many or name a class of expanded clone.

v_gene	j_gene	d_gene	abundance	CDR3aa	CDR3nt
TRBV5-1	TRBJ2-5	TRBD2	.	CASSRQGLAEQETQYF	TGCGCCAGCTCCCGACAGGGACTAGCGGAACAAGAGACCCAGTACTTC
TRBV10-1	TRBJ2-3	.	.	CASSGSGTDTQYF	TGCGCCAGCAGCGGGAGTGGAACAGATACGCAGTATTTT
TRBV10-3	TRBJ1-2	.	once	CAISPSTGGGYTF	TGTGCCATCAGTCCTAGTACAGGAGGTGGCTACACCTTC
TRBV6-2/TRBV6-3	TRBJ2-7	.	few	CASSHGSEQYF	TGTGCCAGCAGCCACGGTAGTGAGCAGTACTTC
TRBV28	TRBJ1-4	TRBD1	.	CASSLQGVNGKLFF	TGTGCCAGCAGTTTGCAGGGGGTGAATGGAAAACTGTTTTTT
TRBV27	TRBJ1-4	.	.	CASSLRGNEKLFF	TGTGCCAGCAGTTTAAGGGGCAATGAAAAACTGTTTTTT
TRBV7-8	TRBJ1-6	TRBD1	.	CASSRDREGPLHF	TGTGCCAGCAGCCGAGACAGGGAAGGACCCCTCCACTTT
TRBV7-9	TRBJ1-4	.	few	CASSLLQDRNEKLFF	TGTGCCAGCAGCTTGTTACAGGACCGGAATGAAAAACTGTTTTTT
TRBV27	TRBJ1-1	.	once	CASSLKRNTEAFF	TGTGCCAGCAGTTTGAAGCGGAACACTGAAGCTTTCTTT
TRBV18	TRBJ1-1	.	.	CASSLGGDTEAFF	TGTGCCAGCTCCCTGGGAGGGGACACTGAAGCTTTCTTT
TRBV30	TRBJ2-7	.	.	CAWSVDKAEQYF	TGTGCCTGGAGTGTGGACAAAGCCGAGCAGTACTTC
TRBV24-1	TRBJ2-5	TRBD1	.	CATSEPDRGRTQYF	TGTGCCACCAGTGAGCCCGACAGGGGACGGACCCAGTACTTC
TRBV10-1	TRBJ2-7	TRBD1	.	CASRGQGSYEQYF	TGCGCCAGCAGGGGACAGGGATCCTACGAGCAGTACTTC
TRBV6-5	TRBJ1-2	.	.	CASSYSGGGVGYTF	TGTGCCAGCAGTTACTCAGGTGGAGGCGTGGGCTACACCTTC
TRBV4-1	TRBJ1-2	TRBD1	.	CASSRVGGQGFSGYTF	TGCGCCAGCAGCCGCGTCGGAGGACAGGGATTTAGTGGCTACACCTTC
TRBV2	TRBJ1-4	TRBD1	.	CASRQDRGTNEKLFF	TGTGCCAGCAGACAAGACAGGGGAACTAATGAAAAACTGTTTTTT
TRBV5-1	TRBJ2-3	TRBD2	.	CATGAGLTMDTQYF	TGCGCCACCGGAGCGGGATTAACCATGGATACGCAGTATTTT
TRBV28	TRBJ1-5	.	.	CASSRTESSGPQHF	TGTGCCAGCAGTAGGACCGAGAGCTCAGGGCCCCAGCATTTT
TRBV28	TRBJ2-2	TRBD2	.	CASSRGLLTGELFF	TGTGCCAGCAGCCGGGGACTACTCACCGGGGAGCTGTTTTTT
TRBV5-1	TRBJ2-2	.	.	CASSLTTNTGELFF	TGCGCCAGCAGCCTAACCACAAACACCGGGGAGCTGTTTTTT
TRBV7-9	TRBJ2-7	.	.	CASLREGASYEQYF	TGTGCCAGCCTCCGGGAGGGGGCATCCTACGAGCAGTACTTC
TRBV4-2	TRBJ1-2	.	.	CASSQVQGRASNYGYTF	TGTGCCAGCAGCCAGGTTCAGGGGCGAGCCTCTAACTATGGCTACACCTTC
TRBV5-4	TRBJ1-3	.	.	CASNLLGSGNTIYF	TGTGCCAGCAACCTATTGGGCTCTGGAAACACCATATATTTT
TRBV6-4	TRBJ1-1	.	.	CASRDTLKNTEAFF	TGTGCCAGCAGGGATACCTTGAAGAACACTGAAGCTTTCTTT
TRBV7-2	TRBJ2-3	TRBD1	once	CASSSSRGRPTDTQYF	TGTGCCAGCAGCTCCTCCAGGGGGCGCCCCACAGATACGCAGTATTTT
TRBV27	TRBJ2-2	TRBD2	.	CASSLGSLAGLRGYGELFF	TGTGCCAGCAGTTTAGGAAGTCTAGCGGGATTACGTGGGTACGGGGAGCTGTTTTTT
TRBV11-3	TRBJ1-1	.	once	CASSLDGTNTEAFF	TGTGCCAGCAGCTTAGATGGGACGAACACTGAAGCTTTCTTT
TRBV4-1	TRBJ2-1	.	.	CASSQLGQSRYNEQFF	TGCGCCAGCAGCCAACTCGGGCAGTCAAGGTACAATGAGCAGTTCTTC
TRBV7-9	TRBJ2-1	.	once	CASSFDYNEQFF	TGTGCCAGCAGCTTTGATTACAATGAGCAGTTCTTC
TRBV10-1	TRBJ2-7	TRBD1	.	CASSSGQGYEQYF	TGCGCCAGCAGCTCGGGACAGGGCTACGAGCAGTACTTC
TRBV18	TRBJ1-4	.	.	CASSPFTWGPGKNEKLFF	TGTGCCAGCTCACCATTCACCTGGGGGCCTGGGAAGAATGAAAAACTGTTTTTT
TRBV6-2/TRBV6-3	TRBJ2-7	.	.	CASSDFYEQYF	TGTGCCAGCAGTGACTTCTACGAGCAGTACTTC
TRBV3-1/TRBV3-2	TRBJ1-2	.	.	CASTSSNYGYTF	TGTGCCAGCACCAGCTCTAACTATGGCTACACCTTC
TRBV28	TRBJ1-1	.	.	CASSSQEAFF	TGTGCCAGCAGTTCCCAAGAAGCTTTCTTT
TRBV4-1	TRBJ2-7	.	.	CASSQGFSTYEQYF	TGCGCCAGCAGCCAAGGTTTCAGCACCTACGAGCAGTACTTC
TRBV29-1	TRBJ2-5	.	.	CSAQRTFGGETQYF	TGCAGCGCCCAAAGGACTTTCGGAGGGGAGACCCAGTACTTC
TRBV28	TRBJ1-6	.	.	CASSLSVGRDSPLHF	TGTGCCAGCAGTTTATCTGTTGGCAGGGATTCACCCCTCCACTTT
TRBV11-3	TRBJ1-2	.	.	CASSSPHRTSNYGYTF	TGTGCCAGCAGCTCTCCTCATCGGACTTCTAACTATGGCTACACCTTC
TRBV5-1	TRBJ1-1	TRBD1	.	CASSGVGQGSLNTEAFF	TGCGCCAGCAGCGGGGTGGGACAGGGCTCCTTGAACACTGAAGCTTTCTTT
TRBV28	TRBJ2-1	.	.	CASSLGSTGQFF	TGTGCCAGCAGTTTAGGGTCAACCGGGCAGTTCTTC
TRBV2	TRBJ2-3	TRBD1	.	CASRQGVEDTQYF	TGTGCCAGCAGACAGGGGGTCGAAGATACGCAGTATTTT
TRBV5-5	TRBJ1-2	.	.	CASSLVGDYGYTF	TGTGCCAGCAGCTTGGTCGGAGACTATGGCTACACCTTC
TRBV9	TRBJ2-1	.	.	CASSVVSGAYNEQFF	TGTGCCAGCAGCGTAGTGTCAGGGGCCTACAATGAGCAGTTCTTC
TRBV2	TRBJ1-1	.	.	CASSEMNAAPEPFF	TGTGCCAGCAGTGAAATGAACGCGGCTCCCGAACCTTTCTTT